This passage covers 32 T cell receptor beta chains from one sample sequenced in a study of T cell changes during pregnancy in multiple sclerosis. Clones were read by immunoSEQ multiplex PCR, and TCRdb kept only the in-frame ones, dropping some. The repertoire consists of about 42,000 clones, with around 80% occurring once and the leading ten covering 0.55% to 0.75%. Sequenced here: CD4+ T cells from peripheral blood mononuclear cells, sampled before pregnancy. All receptors come from a female donor with multiple sclerosis, enrolled in a pregnancy study.

V is TRBV7-2 and J is TRBJ2-7; TRBD2 aligns across 7 bases. This CDR3 comprises 14 residues. The junction had 2 bases not matched to a gene; V was cut back by 1 base and J by 2 bases. Looked up from germline, CDR1 is SGHTA and CDR2 is FQGNSA. CDR3 residues: CASSLGEGPYEQYF. The CDR3 coding sequence is TGTGCCAGCAGCTTAGGGGAGGGTCCCTACGAGCAGTACTTC.

The V call is TRBV5-1, the J call TRBJ1-2; possible D gene TRBD1, 6 bases. The V gene lost 4 bases and the J gene lost 0 bases, with 16 bases spanning the gap. This CDR3 region has 16 residues. From germline, CDR1 is SGHRS and CDR2 YFSETQ. CDR3 region: CASSPGGGAANYGYTF. The CDR3 nucleotides read TGCGCCAGCAGCCCCGGTGGGGGGGCGGCTAACTATGGCTACACCTTC.

This rearrangement joins TRBV6-1 to TRBJ1-3; D might be TRBD1 (5 bases). From germline, CDR1 is MNHNS and CDR2 SASEGT. The CDR3 is 13 amino acids. V was shortened by 6 bases and J by 4 bases, with 10 bases between the two germline ends. The CDR3 here is CASRAGPGNTIYF. For the CDR3, the DNA is TGTGCCAGCAGAGCGGGGCCCGGAAACACCATATATTTT.

V is TRBV29-1 and J is TRBJ1-1, with D perhaps matching TRBD1 (5 bases). The CDR3 length is 13 residues. Germline assignment: CDR1 SQVTM and CDR2 ANQGSEA. V lost 3 bases and J 4 bases, leaving 12 bases between the germline ends. CDR3 sequence (DNA): TGCAGCGTTGACCAGGGTCACGGCACTGAAGCTTTCTTT. It codes for CSVDQGHGTEAFF. The complete variable domain, with remaining parts taken from reference TRBV29-1 and TRBJ1-1, reads SAVISQKPSRDICQRGTSLTIQCQVDSQVTMMFWYRQQPGQSLTLIATANQGSEATYESGFVIDKFPISRPNLTFSTLTVSNMSPEDSSIYLCSVDQGHGTEAFFGQGTRLTVV.

The rearrangement links TRBV7-9 to TRBJ1-1, with TRBD1 matching over 7 bases. CDR3 size: 14 residues. From germline, CDR1 is SEHNR and CDR2 FQNEAQ (reference sequence). Trimming at V came to 5 bases and at J to 0 bases, leaving 3 bases not matched to a gene. For the CDR3, the DNA is TGTGCCAGCAGCCACAGGGGTATGAACACTGAAGCTTTCTTT. This gives the protein CASSHRGMNTEAFF.

This clone is deemed medium-sized (0.01 to 0.1%). J is TRBJ2-3 and V is TRBV14, with D perhaps matching TRBD2 (6 bases). This CDR3 has 14 amino acids. V was cut by 6 bases and J by 0 bases, with 10 bases left in between. The V gene's germline CDR1 is SGHDN and CDR2 FVKESK. The CDR3 region is CASSRGLSTDTQYF. The CDR3 nucleotides are TGTGCCAGCAGTCGGGGGTTAAGCACAGATACGCAGTATTTT.

This rearrangement joins TRBV30 to TRBJ1-2, with TRBD1 as a possible D gene (5 bases). Germline-derived CDR1 and CDR2 are GTSNPN and SVGIG (reference sequence). This CDR3 contains 12 residues. The ends were cut back, 3 bases at V and 8 bases at J, with 13 bases in the middle. The CDR3 loop reads CAWRSGFLGYTF. The CDR3 DNA is TGTGCCTGGAGGTCAGGGTTCCTAGGCTACACCTTC.

CDR3 DNA: TGTGCCAGTCTGAGGGAGGGTGAGCAGTTCTTC. Translating it yields CASLREGEQFF. V gene TRBV19 combines with J gene TRBJ2-1, with 7 bases identical to TRBD2. There are 11 residues in the CDR3. V dropped 8 bases and J dropped 9; count of bases not matched to a gene: 4. Germline assignment: CDR1 LNHDA and CDR2 SQIVND (reference sequence). The variable domain in full, completed from reference TRBV19 and TRBJ2-1, reads DGGITQSPKYLFRKEGQNVTLSCEQNLNHDAMYWYRQDPGQGLRLIYYSQIVNDFQKGDIAEGYSVSREKKESFPLTVTSAQKNPTAFYLCASLREGEQFFGPGTRLTVL.

This clone turned up a few times. The CDR3: CASSDLGEAEQYF. In DNA, the CDR3 is TGCGCCAGCAGCGACCTCGGAGAAGCCGAGCAGTACTTC. The chain joins TRBV5-1 to TRBJ2-7; D gene uncertain. Germline CDR1 SGHRS, CDR2 YFSETQ. Trimming stripped 4 bases from V and 6 bases from J, with 14 bases between. The CDR3 loop spans 13 amino acids.

The rearrangement links TRBV25-1 to TRBJ2-1, with 13 bases identical to TRBD2. CDR1 is MGHDK and CDR2 is SYGVNS in the germline V gene. With V trimmed by 5 bases and J by 4 bases, 11 bases remained unmatched. CDR3 size: 18 residues. Here the CDR3 reads CASSINPGLAGVYNEQFF. CDR3 nucleotide sequence: TGTGCCAGCAGTATCAATCCCGGACTAGCGGGAGTATACAATGAGCAGTTCTTC.

The J gene is TRBJ1-5, the V gene TRBV19; TRBD1 might be the D (6 bases). V gave up 7 bases and J gave up 6 bases, with 13 bases separating them. Germline V lookup: CDR1 LNHDA, CDR2 SQIVND (reference sequence). There are 13 residues in the CDR3. CDR3 in amino acids: CASTNRAGQPQHF. The CDR3 DNA is TGTGCCAGTACCAACAGGGCTGGTCAGCCCCAGCATTTT.

V and J are TRBV6-1 and TRBJ2-3, with 8 bases matching TRBD2. Germline V CDR1 and CDR2: MNHNS, SASEGT. The CDR3 has 15 residues. Unmatched junction bases numbered 11, after V lost 6 bases and J lost 6 bases. For the CDR3, the DNA is TGTGCCAGCAGGACTAGCGTTGAAGGTTCGGATACGCAGTATTTT. It yields the protein CASRTSVEGSDTQYF.

This chain uses TRBV7-3 with TRBJ2-1; 8 nucleotides align to TRBD1. This CDR3 region has 16 residues. Germline CDR1 is SGHTA and CDR2 is FQGTGA. With 4 bases clipped from V and 6 bases from J, the junction kept 11 bases outside the gene matches. The CDR3 region is CASSSISGTGFNEQFF. The CDR3 DNA is TGTGCCAGCAGCTCGATCTCCGGGACAGGTTTCAATGAGCAGTTCTTC.

The V call is TRBV27, the J call TRBJ1-2; a weak D match, TRBD1 (5 bases). Germline-derived CDR1 and CDR2 are MNHEY and SMNVEV (reference sequence). There are 12 residues in the CDR3. Trimming shortened V by 6 bases and J by 7 bases, and 12 bases separated the two germline ends. The CDR3 nucleotides read TGTGCCAGCAGAGGGGACTGGGGTGGCTACACCTTC. Amino acids: CASRGDWGGYTF.

The chain is built from TRBV5-1 and TRBJ2-1; D is possibly TRBD1 (5 bases). The CDR3 runs to 16 residues. CDR1 SGHRS and CDR2 YFSETQ come from the germline V gene. V was shortened by 4 bases and J by 3 bases, with 17 bases between the two germline ends. The CDR3 DNA sequence: TGCGCCAGCAGCAGGACCGACAGATCGAACTACAATGAGCAGTTCTTC. It specifies CASSRTDRSNYNEQFF.

The chain uses TRBV7-6 and TRBJ2-2; D ambiguous. Trimming took off 4 bases at V and 7 bases at J, with 7 bases between the two ends. This CDR3 is 12 amino acids long. The germline V gene encodes CDR1 SGHVS and CDR2 FNYEAQ. CDR3 coding DNA: TGTGCCAGCAGCTCTGTCGGCGGGGAGCTGTTTTTT. Protein: CASSSVGGELFF.

By sample share, this clone is medium-sized. This chain uses TRBV7-8 with TRBJ1-6; D unresolved. V lost 1 base and J 6 bases, leaving 7 bases between the germline ends. The germline CDR1 and CDR2 sequences are SGHVS and FQNEAQ. The CDR3 is 14 residues long. The CDR3 nucleotides are TGTGCCAGCAGCTTAGGTGGCAGTAATTCACCCCTCCACTTT. Encoded protein: CASSLGGSNSPLHF.

The CDR3 spells CASSLEGVRTEAFF. For the CDR3, the DNA is TGTGCCAGCAGCTTGGAAGGGGTTCGGACTGAAGCTTTCTTT. The chain has TRBV5-5 and TRBJ1-1, with D tentatively TRBD1 (5 bases). This CDR3 has 14 amino acids. Between the trimmed V and J ends, which lost 0 bases and 5 bases, there was a span of 11 bases. Germline CDR1 and CDR2: SGHKS and YYEKEE (reference sequence).

The chain uses TRBV6-6 and TRBJ1-2, with D perhaps matching TRBD1 (6 bases). Germline loops: CDR1 MNHNY, CDR2 SVGAGI (reference sequence). The CDR3 totals 12 residues. V was cut by 5 bases and J by 7 bases, with 11 bases left in between. The CDR3 sequence: CASSPGVSGYTF. CDR3 nucleotide sequence: TGTGCCAGCAGTCCAGGGGTATCTGGCTACACCTTC.

The chain uses TRBV5-8 and TRBJ2-2; 8 bases align to TRBD1. V shed 4 bases, J shed 1 base, and the junction held 6 bases outside the gene matches. Germline-derived CDR1 and CDR2 are SGHTS and YDEGEE. The CDR3 extends over 16 amino acids. The DNA of the CDR3 is TGTGCCAGCAGCGTCTCCGGGACAGGGAACACCGGGGAGCTGTTTTTT. This gives the protein CASSVSGTGNTGELFF. The variable domain in full, with the rest retrieved from reference TRBV5-8 and TRBJ2-2, is EAGVTQSPTHLIKTRGQQATLRCSPISGHTSVYWYQQALGLGLQFLLWYDEGEERNRGNFPPRFSGRQFPNYSSELNVNALELEDSALYLCASSVSGTGNTGELFFGEGSRLTVL.

CDR3 DNA: TGTGCCAGCAGCTCGTATATGGGACAGGGGGGCACCTACGAGCAGTACTTC. Residues: CASSSYMGQGGTYEQYF. The rearrangement links TRBV7-9 to TRBJ2-7; 11 bases align to TRBD1. This CDR3 spans 17 amino acids. After removal of 4 bases from V and 2 bases from J, the junction contained 10 bases not matched to a gene. Per germline, CDR1 SEHNR and CDR2 FQNEAQ (reference sequence).

The V and J genes are TRBV2 and TRBJ1-1; possibly TRBD1 for D (5 bases). This CDR3 comprises 16 residues. V lost 0 bases and J lost 4, with 15 bases in between. From germline, CDR1 is SNHLY and CDR2 FYNNEI. The CDR3 nucleotides are TGTGCCAGCAGTGAAGCGCAAGTAGGGGCTTCCACTGAAGCTTTCTTT. This gives the protein CASSEAQVGASTEAFF.

This chain joins TRBV5-4 and TRBJ2-5; 9 bases match TRBD2. From germline, CDR1 is SGHNT and CDR2 YYREEE (reference sequence). The CDR3 is made up of 17 amino acids. V dropped 4 bases and J dropped 2; count of bases not matched to a gene: 12. This CDR3 reads CASSHGTSRALQETQYF. CDR3 nucleotide sequence: TGTGCCAGCAGCCATGGGACTAGCAGAGCATTGCAAGAGACCCAGTACTTC.

There are a few counts of this clone. The gene calls are TRBV27 and TRBJ2-7, with 11 bases identical to TRBD2. The V and J ends lost 4 bases and 2 bases, in that order; junction bases with no gene match: 7. Per germline, CDR1 MNHEY and CDR2 SMNVEV (reference sequence). The CDR3 totals 16 residues. DNA for the CDR3: TGTGCCAGCAGTTCGCCTCTAGCGGGGGGCACCTACGAGCAGTACTTC. This sequence encodes CASSSPLAGGTYEQYF.

The chain uses TRBV19 and TRBJ1-2; no definite D call. Germline V gene sequence: CDR1 LNHDA, CDR2 SQIVND (reference sequence). This CDR3 comprises 11 residues. V shed 9 bases and J shed 5 bases, with 10 bases lying between them. CDR3 nucleotide sequence: TGTGCCAGCCCCGGTCGGTATGGCTACACCTTC. As protein: CASPGRYGYTF.

The chain joins TRBV29-1 to TRBJ2-6, with D possibly matching TRBD1 (6 bases). CDR1 is SQVTM and CDR2 is ANQGSEA in the germline V gene. CDR3 length equals 16 residues. The V end was cut by 6 bases, the J end by 0 bases, with 15 bases between. The CDR3 spells CSVPTGPSSGANVLTF. The CDR3 DNA sequence: TGCAGCGTCCCGACAGGACCCAGCTCTGGGGCCAACGTCCTGACTTTC.

The rearrangement links TRBV19 to TRBJ1-1; D is unresolved. This CDR3 spans 13 amino acids. The V gene's germline CDR1 is LNHDA and CDR2 SQIVND (reference sequence). With 10 bases removed from V and 3 bases from J, the gap between germline ends came to 15 bases. In DNA form, the CDR3 reads TGTGCCACCCGGGTCGGAGTCCACACTGAAGCTTTCTTT. This encodes CATRVGVHTEAFF.

The chain couples TRBV7-2 to TRBJ1-2, with 9 bases aligning to TRBD1. The V and J ends lost 5 bases and 6 bases, in that order; junction bases with no gene match: 4. The CDR3 runs 13 residues. Germline CDR1 reads SGHTA; CDR2 reads FQGNSA. The CDR3 sequence: CASSRGQGNGYTF. DNA of the CDR3: TGTGCCAGCAGCCGAGGACAGGGGAATGGCTACACCTTC.

The chain joins TRBV5-8 to TRBJ1-5; the D gene is possibly TRBD1 (6 bases). V lost 4 bases to trimming and J lost 5 bases, with 10 bases between them. Germline CDR1 is SGHTS and CDR2 is YDEGEE. The CDR3 runs to 13 residues. CDR3: CASSRRQDQPQHF. As DNA, the CDR3 is TGTGCCAGCAGCAGACGACAGGATCAGCCCCAGCATTTT.

The chain combines TRBV30 with TRBJ1-1; 7 positions match TRBD1. Trimming at V came to 4 bases and at J to 4 bases, leaving 9 bases not matched to a gene. The CDR3 extends over 14 amino acids. Germline lookup yields CDR1 GTSNPN and CDR2 SVGIG (reference sequence). Written as DNA, the CDR3 is TGTGCCTGGAACCGAGGGGGCTGGGGCACTGAAGCTTTCTTT. Protein sequence: CAWNRGGWGTEAFF.

In its sample, this clone ranks as medium-sized. The rearrangement links TRBV6-5 to TRBJ1-2; no clear D. CDR3 size: 12 residues. V gave up 8 bases and J gave up 2 bases, with 9 bases separating them. Germline values: CDR1 MNHEY, CDR2 SVGAGI. This CDR3 is CASFGGNYGYTF. The CDR3 region has the DNA TGTGCCAGCTTTGGCGGGAACTATGGCTACACCTTC.

The J gene is TRBJ2-7, the V gene TRBV28; perhaps TRBD1 as D (5 bases). CDR1 and CDR2 from the germline V gene are MDHEN and SYDVKM. V was shortened by 1 base and J by 3 bases, with 13 bases between the two germline ends. CDR3 length: 15 amino acids. This CDR3 reads CASSLSGAGRYEQYF. CDR3 in DNA: TGTGCCAGCAGTTTATCTGGGGCTGGACGCTACGAGCAGTACTTC.